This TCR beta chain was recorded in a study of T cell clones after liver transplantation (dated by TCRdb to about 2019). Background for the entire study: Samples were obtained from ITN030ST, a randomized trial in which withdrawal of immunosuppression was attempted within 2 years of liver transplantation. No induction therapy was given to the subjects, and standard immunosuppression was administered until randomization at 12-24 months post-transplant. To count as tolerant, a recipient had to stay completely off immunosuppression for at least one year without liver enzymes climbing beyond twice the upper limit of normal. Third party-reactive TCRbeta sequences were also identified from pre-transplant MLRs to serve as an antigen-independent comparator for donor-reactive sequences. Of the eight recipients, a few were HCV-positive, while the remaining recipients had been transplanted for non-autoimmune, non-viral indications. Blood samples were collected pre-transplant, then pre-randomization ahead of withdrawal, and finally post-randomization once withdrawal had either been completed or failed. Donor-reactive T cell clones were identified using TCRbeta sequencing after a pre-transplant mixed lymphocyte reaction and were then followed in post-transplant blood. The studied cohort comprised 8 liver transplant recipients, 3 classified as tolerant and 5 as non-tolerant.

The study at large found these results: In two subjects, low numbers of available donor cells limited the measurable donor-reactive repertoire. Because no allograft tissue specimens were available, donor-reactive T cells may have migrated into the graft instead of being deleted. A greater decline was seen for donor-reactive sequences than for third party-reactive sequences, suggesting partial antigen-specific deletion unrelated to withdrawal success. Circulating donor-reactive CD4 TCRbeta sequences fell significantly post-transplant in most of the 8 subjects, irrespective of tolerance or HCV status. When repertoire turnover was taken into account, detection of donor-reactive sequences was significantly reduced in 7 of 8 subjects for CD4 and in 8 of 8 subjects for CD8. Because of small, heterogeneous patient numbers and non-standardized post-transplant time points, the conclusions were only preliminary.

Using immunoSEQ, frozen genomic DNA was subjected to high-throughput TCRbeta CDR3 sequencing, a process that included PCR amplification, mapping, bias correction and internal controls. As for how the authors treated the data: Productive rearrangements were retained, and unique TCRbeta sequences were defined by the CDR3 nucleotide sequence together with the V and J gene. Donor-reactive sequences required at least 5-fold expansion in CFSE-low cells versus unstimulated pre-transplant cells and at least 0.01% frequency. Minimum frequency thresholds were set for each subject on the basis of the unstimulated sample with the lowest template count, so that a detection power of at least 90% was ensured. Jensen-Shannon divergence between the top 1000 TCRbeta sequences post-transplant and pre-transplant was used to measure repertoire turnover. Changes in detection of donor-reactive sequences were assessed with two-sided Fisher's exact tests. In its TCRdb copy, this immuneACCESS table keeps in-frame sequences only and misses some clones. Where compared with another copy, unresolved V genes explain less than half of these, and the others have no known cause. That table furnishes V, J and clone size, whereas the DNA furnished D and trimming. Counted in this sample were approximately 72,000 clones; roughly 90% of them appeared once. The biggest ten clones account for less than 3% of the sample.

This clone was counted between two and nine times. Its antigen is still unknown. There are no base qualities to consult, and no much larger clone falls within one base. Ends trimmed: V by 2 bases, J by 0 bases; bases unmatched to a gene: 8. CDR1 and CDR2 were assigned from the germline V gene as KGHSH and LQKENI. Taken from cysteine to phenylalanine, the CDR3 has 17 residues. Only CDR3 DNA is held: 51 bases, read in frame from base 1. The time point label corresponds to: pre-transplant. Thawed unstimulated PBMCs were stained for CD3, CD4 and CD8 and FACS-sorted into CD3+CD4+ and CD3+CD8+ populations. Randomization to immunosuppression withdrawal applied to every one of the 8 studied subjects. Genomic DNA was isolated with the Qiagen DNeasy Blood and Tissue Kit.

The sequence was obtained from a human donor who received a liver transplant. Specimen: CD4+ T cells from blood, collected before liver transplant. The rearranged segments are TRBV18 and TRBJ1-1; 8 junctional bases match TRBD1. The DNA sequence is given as TGTGCCAGCTCACCAAACCGACCGACAGGGGTGAACACTGAAGCTTTCTTT. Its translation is CASSPNRPTGVNTEAFF.